What follows are 11 T cell receptor beta chains derived from one specimen sequenced in a study of long-term antiretroviral therapy in people with HIV. Researchers report immunoSEQ v3.0 was run at survey level. Using immunoSEQ multiplex PCR, the repertoire was profiled, and TCRdb retains in-frame clones only, with some absent. Among about 24,000 clones, about four fifths were seen once, and the ten largest hold 5.6%. The input for sequencing was unsorted PBMCs, taken 0.7 years before starting antiretroviral therapy. These receptors all stem from a man younger than 45 with HIV.

The chain combines TRBV6-5 with TRBJ1-1; D uncertain. With 0 bases removed from V and 1 base from J, the gap between germline ends came to 9 bases. CDR1 and CDR2 from the germline V gene are MNHEY and SVGAGI. The CDR3 contains 15 residues. DNA for the CDR3: TGTGCCAGCAGTTACTCGATTTCCCCGAACACTGAAGCTTTCTTT. As protein: CASSYSISPNTEAFF.

The V and J genes are TRBV7-9 and TRBJ2-5; D gene ambiguous. The CDR3 has 14 residues. Trimming took 3 bases from V and 0 from J, leaving 8 bases between them. Germline loops: CDR1 SEHNR, CDR2 FQNEAQ (reference sequence). The CDR3 DNA reads as TGTGCCAGCAGCTTCATGGGTAACCAAGAGACCCAGTACTTC. As protein: CASSFMGNQETQYF.

The chain carries TRBV27 and TRBJ2-3; no reliable D call. The CDR3 contains 15 residues. Germline V gives CDR1 MNHEY, CDR2 SMNVEV (reference sequence). With 8 bases removed from V and 0 bases from J, the gap between germline ends came to 15 bases. The CDR3 protein is CASASRTASTDTQYF. CDR3 nucleotides: TGTGCCAGCGCTTCCCGGACCGCTAGCACAGATACGCAGTATTTT.

As regards this clone: The junction does not match germline at one end; this may be a read error. The V gene is TRBV27, the J gene TRBJ1-4, with a weak D call TRBD1 (6 bases). The CDR3 spans 14 residues. Germline V CDR1 and CDR2: MNHEY, SMNVEV (reference sequence). The CDR3 here is CASSLGRGHERLFF. CDR3 DNA sequence: TGTGCCAGCAGTTTAGGCAGGGGTCATGAAAGACTGTTTTTT.

The J gene is TRBJ2-7, the V gene TRBV19; 9 positions match TRBD2. Losses at the gene ends were 2 bases for V and 2 bases for J; bases not matched to a gene: 4. This CDR3 comprises 15 residues. Germline CDR1 LNHDA, CDR2 SQIVND (reference sequence). The CDR3 nucleotides read TGTGCCAGTAGTATAAGCGGGAGGACGGCCTACGAGCAGTACTTC. It encodes CASSISGRTAYEQYF.

This clone was observed a handful of times. The chain uses TRBV5-6 and TRBJ2-7, with 8 bases that match TRBD1. Unmatched junction bases numbered 9, after V lost 7 bases and J lost 3 bases. Germline CDR1 SGHDT, CDR2 YYEEEE. The CDR3 contains 14 residues. The CDR3 here is CASGTGTGSYEQYF. CDR3 coding DNA: TGTGCCAGCGGGACCGGGACAGGTAGCTACGAGCAGTACTTC.

This clone was detected only a few times. The J gene is TRBJ2-7, the V gene TRBV6-5; 13 bases fit TRBD2. This CDR3 spans 13 amino acids. Unmatched junction bases numbered 2, after V lost 6 bases and J lost 6 bases. CDR1 and CDR2 (germline): MNHEY, SVGAGI. DNA of the CDR3: TGTGCCAGCAGAGGACTAGCGGGAGTCGAGCAGTACTTC. Amino acids: CASRGLAGVEQYF.

The chain recombines TRBV2 with TRBJ1-1, with no clear D. The CDR3 totals 13 residues. V was shortened by 5 bases and J by 0 bases, with 7 bases between the two germline ends. CDR1 and CDR2 (germline): SNHLY, FYNNEI. CDR3 DNA sequence: TGTGCCAGCAGTCAAATCATGAACACTGAAGCTTTCTTT. Residues: CASSQIMNTEAFF.

This clone was recorded only once. The chain links TRBV5-6 to TRBJ2-7; D is unresolved. The CDR3 sequence is 13 residues long. V was cut by 0 bases and J by 2 bases, with 6 bases left in between. The germline V gene encodes CDR1 SGHDT and CDR2 YYEEEE. This CDR3 is CASSLVSTYEQYF. As DNA, the CDR3 is TGTGCCAGCAGCTTGGTTAGTACCTACGAGCAGTACTTC.

This chain joins TRBV5-1 and TRBJ1-5; 7 nucleotides agree with TRBD1. CDR1 and CDR2 (germline): SGHRS, YFSETQ. The CDR3 contains 15 residues. J lost 3 bases, V lost 0 bases, and 3 bases had no gene match. The CDR3 loop reads CASSLAGGDNQPQHF. The DNA for the CDR3 is TGCGCCAGCAGCTTGGCAGGGGGAGACAATCAGCCCCAGCATTTT.

This clone was picked up a small number of times. The rearrangement uses TRBV7-9 and TRBJ2-7, with 8 positions matching TRBD1. V shed 5 bases and J 4 bases; nucleotides not matched to a gene: 7. The length of the CDR3 is 14 residues. CDR1 is SEHNR, CDR2 FQNEAQ, per germline (reference sequence). CDR3: CASSRTGGRYEQYF. CDR3 sequence (DNA): TGTGCCAGCAGCCGTACAGGGGGACGGTACGAGCAGTACTTC.